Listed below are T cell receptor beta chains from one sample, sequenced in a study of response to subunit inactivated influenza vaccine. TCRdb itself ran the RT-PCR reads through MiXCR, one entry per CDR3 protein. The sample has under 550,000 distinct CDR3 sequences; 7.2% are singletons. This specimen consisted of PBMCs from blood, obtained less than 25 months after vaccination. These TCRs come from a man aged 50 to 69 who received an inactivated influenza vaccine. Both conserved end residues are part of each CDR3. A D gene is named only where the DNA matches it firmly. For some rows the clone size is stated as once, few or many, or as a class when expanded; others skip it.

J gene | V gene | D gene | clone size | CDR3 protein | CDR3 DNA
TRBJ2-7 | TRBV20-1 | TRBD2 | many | CGWRLAGTTDEQYF | TGCGGGTGGAGGCTAGCGGGGACTACAGACGAGCAGTACTTC
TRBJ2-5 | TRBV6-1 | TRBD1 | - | CASSATGARETQYF | TGTGCCAGCAGTGCTACAGGGGCGAGGGAGACCCAGTACTTC
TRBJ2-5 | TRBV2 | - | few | CASSAGLVVQETQYF | TGTGCCAGCAGTGCGGGTCTGGTGGTCCAAGAGACCCAGTACTTC
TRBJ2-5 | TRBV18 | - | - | CPSSSVAQETQYF | TGTCCCAGCTCATCGGTGGCACAAGAGACCCAGTACTTC
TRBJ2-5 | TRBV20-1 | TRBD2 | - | CSARGGLAGELETQYF | TGCAGTGCTAGAGGAGGACTAGCGGGAGAATTGGAGACCCAGTACTTC
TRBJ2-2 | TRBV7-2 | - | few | CASSLGEPPGELFF | TGTGCCAGCAGCTTAGGAGAACCCCCCGGGGAGCTGTTTTTT
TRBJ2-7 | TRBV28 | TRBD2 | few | CASSLYRGTSGYEQYF | TGTGCCAGCAGTTTATATCGAGGGACTAGCGGCTACGAGCAGTACTTC
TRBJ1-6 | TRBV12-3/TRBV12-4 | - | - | CASSSNSYSPLHF | TGTGCCAGCAGCTCAAACAGTTATTCACCCCTCCACTTT
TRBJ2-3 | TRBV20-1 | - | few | CSATQDFDTDTQYF | TGCAGTGCTACGCAGGACTTCGACACAGATACGCAGTATTTT
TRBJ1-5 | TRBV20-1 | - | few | CSARSGQHNQPQHF | TGCAGTGCCCGTTCTGGACAGCACAATCAGCCCCAGCATTTT
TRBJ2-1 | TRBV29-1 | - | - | CSANLMGNEQFF | TGCAGCGCCAACTTGATGGGCAATGAGCAGTTCTTC
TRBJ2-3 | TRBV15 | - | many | CATSSGHNTDTQYF | TGTGCCACCAGCAGCGGACACAACACAGATACGCAGTATTTT
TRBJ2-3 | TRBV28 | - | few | CASTPEVGGAADTQYF | TGTGCCAGCACCCCAGAAGTGGGGGGGGCCGCAGATACGCAGTATTTT
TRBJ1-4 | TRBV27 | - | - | CASSPQGHTNEKLFF | TGTGCCAGCAGTCCACAGGGACATACTAATGAAAAACTGTTTTTT
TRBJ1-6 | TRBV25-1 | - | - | CASSRYEGSTLHF | TGTGCCAGCAGTCGATACGAGGGGTCGACCCTCCACTTT
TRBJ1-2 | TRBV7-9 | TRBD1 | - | CASTQYSGTGPDYTF | TGTGCCAGCACCCAATATTCCGGGACAGGACCCGACTACACCTTC
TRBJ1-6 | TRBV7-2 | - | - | CASSYSGTRGSPLHF | TGTGCCAGCAGCTATTCCGGGACACGGGGTTCACCCCTCCACTTT
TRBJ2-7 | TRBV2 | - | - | CASRFTRFYEQYF | TGTGCCAGCAGGTTCACCAGATTCTACGAGCAGTACTTC
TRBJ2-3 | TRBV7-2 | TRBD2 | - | CASSNSGGRTDTQYF | TGTGCCAGCAGCAATAGCGGGGGCCGCACAGATACGCAGTATTTT
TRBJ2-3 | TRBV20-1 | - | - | CSARIVDTQYF | TGCAGTGCTAGAATTGTAGATACGCAGTATTTT
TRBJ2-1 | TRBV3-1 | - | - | CASSQVIGRTSYNEQFF | TGTGCCAGCAGCCAAGTTATAGGGAGGACCTCCTACAATGAGCAGTTCTTC
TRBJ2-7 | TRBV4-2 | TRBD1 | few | CASSQASGQGYEQYF | TGTGCCAGCAGCCAAGCTTCGGGACAGGGCTACGAGCAGTACTTC